One and the same sample provided the 21 T cell receptor beta chains below, sequenced in a study of cytomegalovirus exposure and HLA in healthy donors. Vbeta (60) and Jbeta (13) primers were used in the PCR. The table came from immunoSEQ multiplex PCR; TCRdb's copy has only in-frame clones and leaves some out. This sample carries tens of thousands of clones, approximately 64% of them seen once, and the ten largest clones take under 6%. The material sequenced was PBMCs. The receptors come from a boy between 10 and 17 years old in good health and CMV-seropositive.

The chain combines TRBV13 with TRBJ1-1; the match to TRBD1 covers 9 bases. Trimming removed 4 bases from V and 4 bases from J; junction bases left unmatched: 4. CDR1 is PRHDT, CDR2 FYEKMQ, per germline (reference sequence). CDR3 length: 14 amino acids. The CDR3 DNA reads TGTGCCAGCAGCTCCTCGGACAGGGGCACTGAAGCTTTCTTT. Its translation: CASSSSDRGTEAFF.

This clone came up a few times. The chain uses TRBV5-4 and TRBJ1-2; D not resolved. This CDR3 spans 14 amino acids. V was cut by 4 bases and J by 4 bases, with 14 bases left in between. CDR1 is SGHNT, CDR2 YYREEE, per germline (reference sequence). Here the CDR3 DNA reads TGTGCCAGCAGCCGTAGTCAAGGAGGCTATGGCTACACCTTC. Amino acids: CASSRSQGGYGYTF.

The genes are TRBV30 and TRBJ2-1; D perhaps matches TRBD2 (6 bases). CDR1 GTSNPN and CDR2 SVGIG come from the germline V gene (reference sequence). The length of the CDR3 is 15 residues. V was pared by 0 bases and J by 4 bases, with 13 bases between. The CDR3 spells CAWSVGTRAYNEQFF. CDR3 bases: TGTGCCTGGAGTGTAGGGACTCGGGCTTACAATGAGCAGTTCTTC.

This clone was counted between two and nine times. The chain uses TRBV6-5 and TRBJ2-7; TRBD1 matches 12 bases. Germline trimming cut 0 bases from V and 7 bases from J; bases unmatched to any gene: 4. The CDR3 runs to 15 residues. Germline CDR1 and CDR2: MNHEY and SVGAGI. The CDR3 DNA reads as TGTGCCAGCAGTTACTCGGGACAGGGGGCGAAGGAGCAGTACTTC. It encodes CASSYSGQGAKEQYF.

In this sample, this clone turned up a few times. The chain couples TRBV5-1 to TRBJ2-7; 9 nucleotides agree with TRBD1. CDR3 length: 13 amino acids. Looked up from germline, CDR1 is SGHRS and CDR2 is YFSETQ. V shed 4 bases, J shed 4 bases, and the junction held 3 bases outside the gene matches. The CDR3 DNA is TGCGCCAGCAGCCCCGACAGGGGGTACGAGCAGTACTTC. This gives the protein CASSPDRGYEQYF.

V and J are TRBV5-4 and TRBJ2-3, with 12 nucleotides matching TRBD2. The CDR3 contains 17 residues. V shed 0 bases, J shed 1 base, and the junction held 3 bases outside the gene matches. Germline lookup yields CDR1 SGHNT and CDR2 YYREEE (reference sequence). The CDR3 nucleotides are TGTGCCAGCAGCTTGGGACTAGCGGGAGCGGGCACAGATACGCAGTATTTT. Protein product: CASSLGLAGAGTDTQYF.

V is TRBV27 and J is TRBJ2-1; a weak D match, TRBD1 (7 bases). V lost 8 bases, J lost 2 bases, and 19 bases lay in between. The CDR3 runs 16 residues. Germline V gives CDR1 MNHEY, CDR2 SMNVEV (reference sequence). The CDR3 DNA follows: TGTGCCAGCTCCTCAGGGGGGTATGGGGCCTACAATGAGCAGTTCTTC. Amino acid sequence: CASSSGGYGAYNEQFF.

The chain links TRBV6-4 to TRBJ1-5, with 7 bases lining up with TRBD1. The length of the CDR3 is 15 residues. Trimming at V came to 7 bases and at J to 5 bases, leaving 11 bases not matched to a gene. Germline V CDR1 and CDR2: MRHNA, SNTAGT. The CDR3 coding sequence is TGTGCCAGCATTGGATGGGGGGACAGAGATCAGCCCCAGCATTTT. Its protein is CASIGWGDRDQPQHF.

V and J are TRBV4-1 and TRBJ1-1; 12 positions agree with TRBD1. The V gene's germline CDR1 is MGHRA and CDR2 YSYEKL. The CDR3 has 14 residues. V lost 5 bases, J lost 6 bases, and 4 bases stayed unmatched. The CDR3 sequence: CASSLGQGASEAFF. CDR3 coding DNA: TGCGCCAGCAGCTTGGGACAGGGGGCCTCTGAAGCTTTCTTT.

The chain employs TRBV30 and TRBJ2-4; 10 bases align to TRBD2. The germline CDR1 and CDR2 sequences are GTSNPN and SVGIG (reference sequence). CDR3 length equals 17 residues. Trimming at V came to 1 base and at J to 1 base, leaving 7 bases not matched to a gene. Written as DNA, the CDR3 is TGTGCCTGGAGTGAAGCGGGAGGGCCGGGGGCCAAAAACATTCAGTACTTC. Protein sequence: CAWSEAGGPGAKNIQYF.

The chain carries TRBV29-1 and TRBJ2-3, with TRBD2 identical over 12 bases. CDR1 and CDR2 (germline): SQVTM, ANQGSEA. The CDR3 has 14 residues. V lost 6 bases, J lost 6 bases, and 7 bases stayed unmatched. Here the CDR3 DNA reads TGCAGCGTACCCCCTAGCGGGGGGGCCGATACGCAGTATTTT. As protein: CSVPPSGGADTQYF.

The chain uses TRBV13 and TRBJ1-3; D is possibly TRBD1 (6 bases). Between the trimmed V and J ends, which lost 5 bases and 0 bases, there was a span of 23 bases. The CDR3 covers 19 residues. Germline CDR1 reads PRHDT; CDR2 reads FYEKMQ (reference sequence). The CDR3 sequence is CASSQTGFTTGNSGNTIYF. DNA for the CDR3: TGTGCCAGCAGCCAAACGGGCTTCACGACAGGTAACTCTGGAAACACCATATATTTT.

This chain uses TRBV10-1 with TRBJ1-4; unclear D gene. CDR3 length: 13 residues. Germline CDR1 and CDR2: WNHNN and SYGVQD (reference sequence). V was shortened by 3 bases and J by 5 bases, with 7 bases between the two germline ends. The CDR3 region has the DNA TGCGCCAGCAGTGAATCGGGGAATGAAAAACTGTTTTTT. Its translation is CASSESGNEKLFF.

The chain employs TRBV6-1 and TRBJ1-5, with 7 bases matching TRBD1. The CDR3 contains 13 residues. V was clipped by 8 bases and J by 4 bases; unmatched bases: 5. Germline lookup yields CDR1 MNHNS and CDR2 SASEGT. CDR3 nucleotides: TGTGCCAGCCGGGACAGAGAGAATCAGCCCCAGCATTTT. Its protein is CASRDRENQPQHF.

The chain recombines TRBV11-2 with TRBJ1-5; tentatively, D is TRBD1 (5 bases). This CDR3 region has 16 residues. Germline V lookup: CDR1 SGHAT, CDR2 FQNNGV. V lost 0 bases, J lost 2 bases, and 11 bases lay in between. CDR3 in amino acids: CASSLEAGLGNQPQHF. The CDR3 region has the DNA TGTGCCAGCAGCTTAGAAGCAGGGTTGGGCAATCAGCCCCAGCATTTT.

The count of this clone is one. The V and J genes are TRBV29-1 and TRBJ2-7; a possible D gene is TRBD1 (6 bases). Germline V CDR1 and CDR2: SQVTM, ANQGSEA. The CDR3 sequence is 14 residues long. Trimming cost V 6 bases and J 3 bases, with 18 bases left between them. CDR3 nucleotides: TGCAGCGTCGCGACGAGGGACACCATCTACGAGCAGTACTTC. It codes for CSVATRDTIYEQYF.

The chain is built from TRBV10-3 and TRBJ1-4, with 8 nucleotides matching TRBD1. Per the germline V gene, CDR1 is ENHRY and CDR2 is SYGVKD. V shed 10 bases and J 8 bases; nucleotides not matched to a gene: 12. The CDR3 length is 14 residues. CDR3 sequence reads: CATNPDRAREKLFF. CDR3 sequence (DNA): TGTGCCACCAACCCGGACAGGGCGAGGGAAAAACTGTTTTTT.

A note on this clone: The junction shows a germline mismatch at one end, possibly a read error. This sample also contains other DNA sequences that code for the same CDR3. This chain connects TRBV6-1 to TRBJ1-1; tentatively, D is TRBD1 (6 bases). Germline lookup yields CDR1 MNHNS and CDR2 SASEGT. The CDR3 loop spans 13 amino acids. The CDR3 reads CASPPRGNTEAFF. For the CDR3, the DNA is TGTGCCAGCCCCCCAAGGGGGAACACCGAAGCTTTCTTT.

The V and J genes are TRBV7-9 and TRBJ2-3; the D gene is possibly TRBD2 (5 bases). Germline assignment: CDR1 SEHNR and CDR2 FQNEAQ (reference sequence). The V and J ends lost 3 bases and 4 bases respectively, with 14 bases between them. There are 15 residues in the CDR3. CDR3 protein: CASSFRREWADTQYF. CDR3 DNA: TGTGCCAGCAGCTTTCGTAGGGAGTGGGCAGATACGCAGTATTTT.

The chain recombines TRBV7-6 with TRBJ2-1; 10 bases match TRBD2. Per the germline V gene, CDR1 is SGHVS and CDR2 is FNYEAQ. This CDR3 region has 16 residues. V was clipped by 5 bases and J by 1 base; unmatched bases: 5. As DNA, the CDR3 is TGTGCCAGCAGCCAGTCTAGCGGGGGTTCCTACAATGAGCAGTTCTTC. It encodes CASSQSSGGSYNEQFF.

The gene calls are TRBV28 and TRBJ2-7, with 8 bases that match TRBD1. J lost 3 bases, V lost 6 bases, and 10 bases had no gene match. CDR3 size: 15 residues. Germline V gene lookup returns CDR1 MDHEN and CDR2 SYDVKM. The CDR3 DNA reads as TGTGCCAGCAGGACGGGGGACAGGCCCTACTACGAGCAGTACTTC. Its translation is CASRTGDRPYYEQYF.